This T cell receptor (beta chain) was identified in a study of blood T cells in healthy people across ages. This clonotype came up many times. Its target is unknown. Then a second PCR, running about 7 to 11 cycles, was carried out with a sample-barcoded 5' primer and a J-beta primer mix. MiXCR was run by TCRdb on the 5' RACE reads, yielding one entry per CDR3 protein. The sample has some 1.5 million distinct CDR3 sequences, 25% to 30% seen once. Findings of the study overall: As age increased, TCR beta diversity per million T cells fell in a roughly linear fashion.

This sequence originates from a woman in her twenties or thirties in good health. Input material: blood.

CDR3 in DNA: TGCAGTGCTAGAGGCAGGACAGGGAACTATGGCTACACCTTC. Protein sequence: CSARGRTGNYGYTF. The chain couples TRBV20-1 to TRBJ1-2; 8 nucleotides align to TRBD1. Trimming at V came to 1 base and at J to 2 bases, leaving 3 bases not matched to a gene. The length of the CDR3 is 14 residues. CDR1 and CDR2 (germline): DFQATT, SNEGSKA (reference sequence).